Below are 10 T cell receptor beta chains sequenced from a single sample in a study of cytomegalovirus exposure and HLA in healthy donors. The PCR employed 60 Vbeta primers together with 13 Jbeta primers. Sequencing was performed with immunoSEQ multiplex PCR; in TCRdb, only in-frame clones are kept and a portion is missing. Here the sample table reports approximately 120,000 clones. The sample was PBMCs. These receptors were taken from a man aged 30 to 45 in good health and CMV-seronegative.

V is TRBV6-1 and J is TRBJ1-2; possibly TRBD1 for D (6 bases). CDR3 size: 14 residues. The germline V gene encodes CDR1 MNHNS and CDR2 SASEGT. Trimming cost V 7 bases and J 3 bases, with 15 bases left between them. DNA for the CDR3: TGTGCCAGCACCCGGGGGGGGCGCGACTATGGCTACACCTTC. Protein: CASTRGGRDYGYTF.

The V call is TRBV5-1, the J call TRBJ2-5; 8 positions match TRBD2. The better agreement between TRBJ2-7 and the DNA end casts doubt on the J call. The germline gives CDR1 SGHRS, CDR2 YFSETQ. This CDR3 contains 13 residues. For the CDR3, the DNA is TGCGCCAGCAGCTGGGGGACTAGCTACGAGCAGTACTTC. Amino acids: CASSWGTSYEQYF.

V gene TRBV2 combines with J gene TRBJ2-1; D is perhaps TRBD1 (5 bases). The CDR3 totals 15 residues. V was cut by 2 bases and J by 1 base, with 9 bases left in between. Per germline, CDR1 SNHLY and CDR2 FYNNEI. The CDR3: CASSESRGSYNEQFF. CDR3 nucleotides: TGTGCCAGCAGTGAATCTAGGGGTTCCTACAATGAGCAGTTCTTC. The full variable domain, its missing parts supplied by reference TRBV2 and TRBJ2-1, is EPEVTQTPSHQVTQMGQEVILRCVPISNHLYFYWYRQILGQKVEFLVSFYNNEISEKSEIFDDQFSVERPDGSNFTLKIRSTKLEDSAMYFCASSESRGSYNEQFFGPGTRLTVL.

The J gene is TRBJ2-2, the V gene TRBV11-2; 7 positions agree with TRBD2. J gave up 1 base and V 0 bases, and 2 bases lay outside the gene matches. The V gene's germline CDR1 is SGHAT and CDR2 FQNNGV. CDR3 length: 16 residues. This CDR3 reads CASSLDLAGNTGELFF. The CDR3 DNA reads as TGTGCCAGCAGCTTAGATTTAGCGGGGAACACCGGGGAGCTGTTTTTT. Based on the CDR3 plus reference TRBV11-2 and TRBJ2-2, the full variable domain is EAGVAQSPRYKIIEKRQSVAFWCNPISGHATLYWYQQILGQGPKLLIQFQNNGVVDDSQLPKDRFSAERLKGVDSTLKIQPAKLEDSAVYLCASSLDLAGNTGELFFGEGSRLTVL.

The CDR3 DNA reads TGTGCCAGCAGCCCACGGACTAGCGGGAGGTACAATGAGCAGTTCTTC. Translated, it gives CASSPRTSGRYNEQFF. V and J are TRBV13 and TRBJ2-1, with 14 bases matching TRBD2. The ends lost 5 bases at V and 4 bases at J; junction bases unmatched: 4. The CDR3 has 16 amino acids. Germline V gene lookup returns CDR1 PRHDT and CDR2 FYEKMQ (reference sequence).

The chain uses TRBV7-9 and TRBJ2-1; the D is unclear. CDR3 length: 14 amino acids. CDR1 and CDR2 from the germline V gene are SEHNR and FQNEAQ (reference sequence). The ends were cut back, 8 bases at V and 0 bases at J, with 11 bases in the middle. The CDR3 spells CASYSQYSYNEQFF. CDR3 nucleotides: TGTGCCAGCTATTCACAGTACTCCTACAATGAGCAGTTCTTC.

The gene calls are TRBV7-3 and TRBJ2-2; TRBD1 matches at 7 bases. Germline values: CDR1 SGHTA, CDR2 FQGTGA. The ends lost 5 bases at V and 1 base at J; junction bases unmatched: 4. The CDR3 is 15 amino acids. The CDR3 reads CASSPNRGNTGELFF. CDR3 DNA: TGTGCCAGCAGCCCCAACAGGGGGAACACCGGGGAGCTGTTTTTT.

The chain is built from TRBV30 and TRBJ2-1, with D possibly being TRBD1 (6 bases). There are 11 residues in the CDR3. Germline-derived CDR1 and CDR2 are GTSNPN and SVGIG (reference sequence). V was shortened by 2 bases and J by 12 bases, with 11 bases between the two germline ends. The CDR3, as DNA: TGTGCCTGGAGTCCACAGGGCGGGCAGTTCTTC. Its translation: CAWSPQGGQFF.

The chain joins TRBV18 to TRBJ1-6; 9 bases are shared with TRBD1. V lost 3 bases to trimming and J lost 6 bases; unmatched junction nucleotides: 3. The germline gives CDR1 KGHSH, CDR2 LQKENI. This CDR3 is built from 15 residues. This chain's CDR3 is CASSPDRGSNSPLHF. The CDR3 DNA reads TGTGCCAGCTCACCGGACAGGGGAAGTAATTCACCCCTCCACTTT.

In DNA, the CDR3 is TGTGCCATCAGTGATTTGTACTCTGGAAACACCATATATTTT. Translated: CAISDLYSGNTIYF. The gene calls are TRBV10-3 and TRBJ1-3; no clear D. This CDR3 has 14 residues. V lost 3 bases, J lost 0 bases, and 6 bases lay in between. Germline assignment: CDR1 ENHRY and CDR2 SYGVKD.